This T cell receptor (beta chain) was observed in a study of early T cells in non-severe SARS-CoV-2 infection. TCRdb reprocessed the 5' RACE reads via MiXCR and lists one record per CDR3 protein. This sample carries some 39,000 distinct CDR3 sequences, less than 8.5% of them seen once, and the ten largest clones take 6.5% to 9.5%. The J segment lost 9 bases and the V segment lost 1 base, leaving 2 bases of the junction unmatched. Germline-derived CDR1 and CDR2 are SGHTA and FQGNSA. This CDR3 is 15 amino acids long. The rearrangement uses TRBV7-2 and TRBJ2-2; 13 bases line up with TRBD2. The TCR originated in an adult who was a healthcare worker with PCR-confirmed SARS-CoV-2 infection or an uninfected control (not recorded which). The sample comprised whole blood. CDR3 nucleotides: TGTGCCAGCAGCTTAGGGACTAGCGGGAGCCGGGAGCTGTTTTTT. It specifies CASSLGTSGSRELFF.